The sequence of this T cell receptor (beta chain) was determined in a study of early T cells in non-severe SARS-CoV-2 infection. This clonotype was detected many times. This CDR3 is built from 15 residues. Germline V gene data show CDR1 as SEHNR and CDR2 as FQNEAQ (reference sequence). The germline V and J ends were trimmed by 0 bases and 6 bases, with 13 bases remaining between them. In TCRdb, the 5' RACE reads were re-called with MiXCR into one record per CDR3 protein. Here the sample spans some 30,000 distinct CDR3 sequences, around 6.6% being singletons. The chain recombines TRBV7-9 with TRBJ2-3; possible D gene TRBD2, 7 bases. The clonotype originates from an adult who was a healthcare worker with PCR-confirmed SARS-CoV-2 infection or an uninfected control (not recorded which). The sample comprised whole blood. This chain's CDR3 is CASSLARGGLDTQYF. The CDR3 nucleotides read TGTGCCAGCAGCTTAGCGCGCGGGGGCCTGGATACGCAGTATTTT.